Listed here is a single T cell receptor beta chain. The antigen is unknown. The data belong to a study of cytomegalovirus exposure and HLA in healthy donors. CDR1 SGHDT and CDR2 YYEEEE come from the germline V gene. Trimming at V came to 0 bases and at J to 3 bases, leaving 6 bases not matched to a gene. The length of the CDR3 is 16 residues. The PCR used 60 Vbeta and 13 Jbeta primers. Using immunoSEQ multiplex PCR, the repertoire was profiled, and TCRdb retains in-frame clones only, with some absent. The data contain 150,000 or so clones, 75% of them singletons. Whole-study results and caveats: Common viral pathogens seemed to be connected with several of the most significant clusters, according to a later analysis. An analysis was carried out later, and it reportedly showed fewer N-insertions in an Asian-associated ancestry cluster than the approximately 700-donor mean.

The TCR comes from a man in his late teens or twenties in good health and CMV-seropositive. This rearrangement joins TRBV5-6 to TRBJ2-1, with 7 bases that match TRBD1. What was sequenced was PBMCs. CDR3 sequence: CASSLEGQQFYNEQFF. DNA for the CDR3: TGTGCCAGCAGCTTGGAGGGACAGCAATTCTACAATGAGCAGTTCTTC.